The 10 T cell receptor beta chains reported below all come from one sample, sequenced in a study of neurological immune-mediated disorders. TCRdb independently ran MiXCR on the 5' RACE reads; one entry per CDR3 protein. Altogether more than 15,000 distinct CDR3 sequences are present, about 14% being singletons, with the ten largest covering almost 8%. Sequencing was performed on CD4+ T cells from blood. The origin of the receptors is a woman in her sixties with HTLV-1-associated myelopathy (HAM/TSP).

This clonotype was seen many times. The V gene is TRBV5-1, the J gene TRBJ2-1, with 10 bases aligning to TRBD2. Germline values: CDR1 SGHRS, CDR2 YFSETQ. With V trimmed by 4 bases and J by 7 bases, 8 bases remained unmatched. The CDR3 covers 15 residues. This CDR3 reads CASSRLAGVQNEQFF. The CDR3 DNA reads TGCGCCAGCAGCAGGCTAGCGGGAGTTCAGAATGAGCAGTTCTTC.

This clonotype occurred many times. The chain is built from TRBV20-1 and TRBJ2-3; 11 nucleotides align to TRBD2. From germline, CDR1 is DFQATT and CDR2 SNEGSKA (reference sequence). This CDR3 contains 14 residues. CDR3 sequence reads: CSPKLAGATDTQYF. As DNA, the CDR3 is TGCAGCCCAAAACTAGCGGGGGCGACAGATACGCAGTATTTT.

This clonotype was recorded at least ten times. CDR3 sequence: CASSYRPGDYGYTF. The CDR3 bases are TGTGCCAGCAGCTACCGACCGGGGGACTATGGCTACACCTTC. The chain couples TRBV13 to TRBJ1-2; D is possibly TRBD1 (5 bases). V lost 4 bases and J lost 3, with 12 bases in between. This CDR3 is built from 14 residues. CDR1 PRHDT and CDR2 FYEKMQ come from the germline V gene (reference sequence).

This clonotype has a count of ten or more. The rearrangement joins TRBV4-1 to TRBJ2-6; TRBD1 aligns across 8 bases. The trim removed 1 base at V and 1 base at J, leaving 0 bases unmatched. The CDR3 spans 16 residues. CDR1 MGHRA and CDR2 YSYEKL come from the germline V gene. The chain's CDR3 is CASSQGTGSGANVLTF. DNA of the CDR3: TGCGCCAGCAGCCAAGGGACAGGGTCTGGGGCCAACGTCCTGACTTTC.

This clonotype has ten or more counts. The chain links TRBV7-9 to TRBJ1-1; TRBD1 is a possible D gene (5 bases). This CDR3 has 16 residues. In germline, CDR1 is SEHNR, CDR2 FQNEAQ (reference sequence). The V gene lost 1 base and the J gene lost 4 bases, with 16 bases spanning the gap. The CDR3 DNA sequence: TGTGCCAGCAGCTTAGAGACAGCCTCCGGAGGCACTGAAGCTTTCTTT. This gives the protein CASSLETASGGTEAFF.

By sample fraction, this clonotype is medium-sized. This chain connects TRBV5-5 to TRBJ1-5, with D perhaps TRBD1 (5 bases). The germline gives CDR1 SGHKS, CDR2 YYEKEE (reference sequence). Deletions cut 2 bases from V and 2 bases from J, with 8 bases between. CDR3 length: 14 residues. The CDR3 DNA sequence: TGTGCCAGCAGCTTAGTACAGGGCAATCAGCCCCAGCATTTT. It encodes CASSLVQGNQPQHF.

Comments on this clonotype: One end of the junction fails to match germline, which may point to a read error. CDR3 in DNA: TGCGCCAGCAGCCTGGCCGGGACAGATTACTACGAGCAGTTC. Protein product: CASSLAGTDYYEQF. This sequence joins TRBV5-1 and TRBJ2-7, with 7 positions matching TRBD1. Per the germline V gene, CDR1 is SGHRS and CDR2 is YFSETQ. The CDR3 runs 14 residues.

The chain has TRBV10-2 and TRBJ2-5; D may be TRBD2 (6 bases). Between the trimmed V and J ends, which lost 0 bases and 2 bases, there was a span of 10 bases. The germline V gene has CDR1 WSHSY and CDR2 SAAADI. There are 15 residues in the CDR3. The CDR3 spells CASSESLSGQETQYF. CDR3 sequence (DNA): TGCGCCAGCAGTGAGTCCTTGAGCGGGCAAGAGACCCAGTACTTC.

This clonotype was counted many times. The chain links TRBV5-6 to TRBJ2-1; 15 positions agree with TRBD2. Germline CDR1 and CDR2: SGHDT and YYEEEE. V lost 2 bases to trimming and J lost 4 bases; unmatched junction nucleotides: 7. The CDR3 runs 18 residues. The CDR3 loop is CASSFGLAGGPEYNEQFF. CDR3 in DNA: TGTGCCAGCAGCTTCGGACTAGCGGGGGGGCCGGAATACAATGAGCAGTTCTTC.

This clonotype counts as medium-sized. This chain uses TRBV20-1 with TRBJ2-7; the match to TRBD2 covers 10 bases. CDR3 length equals 16 residues. J lost 6 bases, V lost 1 base, and 12 bases had no gene match. Per germline, CDR1 DFQATT and CDR2 SNEGSKA (reference sequence). As DNA, the CDR3 is TGCAGTGCTAGAGCTAGTAGCGGGGGGAATAAAGGCGAGCAGTACTTC. Its protein product is CSARASSGGNKGEQYF.